This TCR beta chain was sequenced for a study of T cell repertoires in cytomegalovirus infection. On the study more broadly: Public TCR beta signatures provided an indication of both CMV infection and a matching HLA type.

This CDR3 contains 14 residues. Trimming removed 6 bases at V and 2 bases at J, with 12 bases between. This clonotype has a handful of counts. Its cognate antigen is unknown. General study findings and limits: Using cumulative public TCR beta family frequency, the authors identified those who carried CMV together with the relevant HLA. In two of eight donors, the top clonotype was HLA-C-restricted CMV-specific.

TCRdb used MiXCR to reprocess the reads, holding one entry per CDR3 protein. The sample yields hundreds of thousands of distinct CDR3 sequences, less than 40% seen once. The gene calls are TRBV12-3 or TRBV12-4 and TRBJ2-3, with D uncertain. The source of this sequence is a human donor in good health (CMV status not recorded). Some clones in this sample may be carry-over from other donors' samples. Sample: cultured CD8+ T cells from PBMCs, taken from culture after CMV antigen stimulation. CDR3 sequence (DNA): TGTGCCAGCAGCCCCGTGTTGTACACAGATACGCAGTATTTT. Encoded protein: CASSPVLYTDTQYF.